One and the same sample provided the 26 T cell receptor beta chains below, sequenced in a study of CD4 T cells in relation to SARS-CoV-2 and coronaviruses. Their cognate antigens are unknown. The protocol was immunoSEQ multiplex PCR, while the TCRdb copy is restricted to in-frame clones and leaves out a portion. Seen here are some 45,000 clones, approximately 80% observed once, and the top ten hold about 1.3%. Sequenced input: naive CD4+ T cells from PBMCs, cultured in vitro. Subset specified: naive CD4+ T cells isolated by negative enrichment. These receptors came from an adult with COVID-19.

The genes are TRBV13 and TRBJ2-7; tentative D call: TRBD2 (6 bases). The V end lost 2 bases, the J end lost 4 bases, and 9 bases lay between the germline ends. The CDR3 contains 13 residues. Germline V lookup: CDR1 PRHDT, CDR2 FYEKMQ (reference sequence). CDR3 protein: CASSLNGRYEQYF. CDR3 nucleotide sequence: TGTGCCAGCAGCTTAAACGGGAGATACGAGCAGTACTTC.

The chain recombines TRBV14 with TRBJ1-1; D is ambiguous. CDR1 and CDR2 from the germline V gene are SGHDN and FVKESK. This CDR3 contains 18 residues. V was pared by 2 bases and J by 4 bases, with 23 bases between. The DNA for the CDR3 is TGTGCCAGCAGCCAAACCCTGGGCAGGAAGGTACGTGTCACTGAAGCTTTCTTT. It codes for CASSQTLGRKVRVTEAFF.

V gene TRBV27 combines with J gene TRBJ1-1; D is undetermined. This CDR3 is 13 amino acids long. The germline V and J ends were trimmed by 4 bases and 11 bases, with 17 bases remaining between them. Germline V gene data show CDR1 as MNHEY and CDR2 as SMNVEV (reference sequence). Written as DNA, the CDR3 is TGTGCCAGCAGTTGGGCACCGGACCCCGGGGCTTTCTTT. Translated: CASSWAPDPGAFF.

The J gene is TRBJ1-2, the V gene TRBV7-2; no firm D call. This CDR3 has 16 residues. CDR1 is SGHTA and CDR2 is FQGNSA in the germline V gene. Between the trimmed V and J ends, which lost 5 bases and 6 bases, there was a span of 22 bases. The CDR3 loop is CASSLRRKAGSDGYTF. CDR3 DNA sequence: TGTGCCAGCAGCCTCAGAAGGAAGGCCGGATCCGATGGCTACACCTTC.

The V call is TRBV16, the J call TRBJ1-1; D perhaps matches TRBD1 (5 bases). Deletions cut 0 bases from V and 5 bases from J, with 10 bases between. Germline CDR1 is KGHSY and CDR2 is FQNENV. This CDR3 is built from 14 residues. The CDR3 here is CASSQSGGGTEAFF. The CDR3 DNA is TGTGCCAGCAGCCAATCCGGGGGTGGGACTGAAGCTTTCTTT.

This chain connects TRBV2 to TRBJ2-7; 9 bases are shared with TRBD1. Germline V gene lookup returns CDR1 SNHLY and CDR2 FYNNEI. The CDR3 runs to 15 residues. Unmatched junction bases numbered 10, after V lost 8 bases and J lost 2 bases. The DNA of the CDR3 is TGTGCCAGCGGAGGACAGGGGTTTGTGCCCTACGAGCAGTACTTC. Amino acid sequence: CASGGQGFVPYEQYF.

The genes are TRBV7-9 and TRBJ1-1; D not certain. This CDR3 spans 12 amino acids. V shed 2 bases and J shed 6 bases, with 7 bases lying between them. Germline V gene data show CDR1 as SEHNR and CDR2 as FQNEAQ (reference sequence). The CDR3 is CASSLLAAEAFF. CDR3 DNA: TGTGCCAGCAGCTTACTGGCAGCTGAAGCTTTCTTT.

CDR3: CASSYGQARGEQYF. The CDR3 coding sequence is TGTGCCAGCAGTTACGGTCAGGCGCGGGGCGAGCAGTACTTC. The chain links TRBV6-2 or TRBV6-3 to TRBJ2-7; perhaps TRBD2 as D (6 bases). With 2 bases removed from V and 6 bases from J, the gap between germline ends came to 14 bases. The CDR3 totals 14 residues. CDR1 is MNHEY, CDR2 SVGEGT, per germline.

The gene calls are TRBV19 and TRBJ1-5, with D maybe TRBD1 (5 bases). Germline values: CDR1 LNHDA, CDR2 SQIVND (reference sequence). V gave up 3 bases and J gave up 5 bases, with 14 bases separating them. The CDR3 is 15 amino acids. CDR3 in amino acids: CASSIARRDHQPQHF. For the CDR3, the DNA is TGTGCCAGTAGTATTGCGCGGAGGGACCATCAGCCCCAGCATTTT.

This clone was detected only a few times. The chain joins TRBV5-1 to TRBJ1-5; 9 nucleotides line up with TRBD1. Trimming took 4 bases from V and 1 from J; bases not matched to a gene: 0. Germline V gene data show CDR1 as SGHRS and CDR2 as YFSETQ. The CDR3 has 14 amino acids. CDR3 region: CASSGTGSNQPQHF. CDR3 in DNA: TGCGCCAGCAGCGGGACAGGGAGCAATCAGCCCCAGCATTTT.

The chain joins TRBV24-1 to TRBJ2-7; 9 bases map to TRBD2. V dropped 0 bases and J dropped 4; count of bases not matched to a gene: 12. This CDR3 has 18 residues. In germline, CDR1 is KGHDR, CDR2 SFDVKD. CDR3 sequence (DNA): TGTGCCACCAGTGATTTGGGAGATCGCGCGGGAGGGAGGTACGAGCAGTACTTC. Its protein is CATSDLGDRAGGRYEQYF.

The genes are TRBV7-9 and TRBJ2-1, with 7 bases lining up with TRBD2. Germline CDR1 SEHNR, CDR2 FQNEAQ (reference sequence). The CDR3 contains 17 residues. The ends lost 5 bases at V and 7 bases at J; junction bases unmatched: 17. In nucleotides, the CDR3 is TGTGCCAGCAGCCCTAGGGCTGGGGGAGGGCCGGGGAATGAGCAGTTCTTC. Its protein product is CASSPRAGGGPGNEQFF.

The chain carries TRBV3-1 (or the pseudogene TRBV3-2) and TRBJ2-3; perhaps TRBD2 as D (6 bases). Deletions cut 1 base from V and 5 bases from J, with 16 bases between. Germline V CDR1 and CDR2: LGHDT, YNNKEL (reference sequence). There are 16 residues in the CDR3. The CDR3 loop is CASSQGLARGKDTQYF. CDR3 in DNA: TGTGCCAGCAGCCAAGGGCTAGCGAGAGGGAAAGATACGCAGTATTTT.

This chain connects TRBV27 to TRBJ1-1; tentative D call: TRBD1 (5 bases). The germline gives CDR1 MNHEY, CDR2 SMNVEV (reference sequence). The V end lost 5 bases, the J end lost 0 bases, and 7 bases lay between the germline ends. The CDR3 length is 13 residues. CDR3 in amino acids: CASSVGLNTEAFF. DNA of the CDR3: TGTGCCAGCAGTGTGGGGCTGAACACTGAAGCTTTCTTT.

The chain has TRBV7-9 and TRBJ2-3, with D perhaps given as TRBD1 or TRBD2 (5 bases each). Trimming removed 2 bases from V and 6 bases from J, with 15 bases in between. CDR1 and CDR2 from the germline V gene are SEHNR and FQNEAQ (reference sequence). This CDR3 comprises 15 residues. Here the CDR3 DNA reads TGTGCCAGCAGCTTATTTGTGGGAGAGGGGGATACGCAGTATTTT. Protein sequence: CASSLFVGEGDTQYF.

The V and J genes are TRBV30 and TRBJ1-2; TRBD1 is a possible D gene (5 bases). Trimming took off 1 base at V and 5 bases at J, with 14 bases between the two ends. Germline V CDR1 and CDR2: GTSNPN, SVGIG (reference sequence). This CDR3 region has 14 residues. CDR3 residues: CAWSALWGEYGYTF. CDR3 bases: TGTGCCTGGAGTGCCCTATGGGGGGAATATGGCTACACCTTC. Using reference TRBV30 and TRBJ1-2 for the parts outside the CDR3, the full variable domain is SQTIHQWPATLVQPVGSPLSLECTVEGTSNPNLYWYRQAAGRGLQLLFYSVGIGQISSEVPQNLSASRPQDRQFILSSKKLLLSDSGFYLCAWSALWGEYGYTFGSGTRLTVV.

The chain employs TRBV2 and TRBJ2-7, with 9 bases lining up with TRBD2. Germline V gene data show CDR1 as SNHLY and CDR2 as FYNNEI. Trimming cost V 3 bases and J 1 base; bases outside gene matches: 4. The CDR3 consists of 15 residues. The CDR3 loop is CASSEGLAGSYEQYF. DNA of the CDR3: TGTGCCAGCAGTGAGGGACTAGCCGGATCCTACGAGCAGTACTTC.

V is TRBV25-1 and J is TRBJ1-2; 8 nucleotides line up with TRBD1. Germline values: CDR1 MGHDK, CDR2 SYGVNS. The CDR3 loop spans 15 amino acids. The trim removed 3 bases at V and 5 bases at J, leaving 8 bases unmatched. DNA for the CDR3: TGTGCCAGCAGTGATTCCGGGACAGGTTCGTATGGCTACACCTTC. The encoded protein is CASSDSGTGSYGYTF.

This sequence joins TRBV2 and TRBJ1-5; D possibly corresponds to TRBD1 (5 bases). V shed 4 bases and J shed 6 bases, with 13 bases lying between them. This CDR3 spans 14 amino acids. From germline, CDR1 is SNHLY and CDR2 FYNNEI. The CDR3 coding sequence is TGTGCCAGCAGTGCGGGTAGGGGAAGTCAGCCCCAGCATTTT. Amino acids: CASSAGRGSQPQHF.

V gene TRBV2 combines with J gene TRBJ2-2; no clear D. CDR1 and CDR2 (germline): SNHLY, FYNNEI. The ends were cut back, 1 base at V and 4 bases at J, with 7 bases in the middle. The CDR3 is made up of 14 amino acids. CDR3 residues: CASSEGTRTGELFF. The CDR3 bases are TGTGCCAGCAGTGAAGGAACGCGCACCGGGGAGCTGTTTTTT.

The chain carries TRBV10-1 and TRBJ2-1; 8 positions match TRBD2. Germline V gene data show CDR1 as WNHNN and CDR2 as SYGVQD (reference sequence). V trimming: 5 bases; J trimming: 10 bases; junction bases outside the gene matches: 10. The CDR3 length is 14 residues. In DNA form, the CDR3 reads TGCGCCAGCAGTAAGGGGACTAGAGTCGGCGAGCAGTTCTTC. Its translation is CASSKGTRVGEQFF.

V usage is TRBV28 and J usage is TRBJ2-7; D is unresolved. Trimming took off 6 bases at V and 5 bases at J, with 8 bases between the two ends. CDR3 length: 11 amino acids. Germline values: CDR1 MDHEN, CDR2 SYDVKM. CDR3 sequence: CASRALDEQYF. The CDR3 DNA is TGTGCCAGCAGGGCCCTGGACGAGCAGTACTTC.

The chain employs TRBV30 and TRBJ1-6, with TRBD1 matching 7 bases. V gave up 2 bases and J gave up 7 bases; unmatched junction bases: 14. Germline loops: CDR1 GTSNPN, CDR2 SVGIG (reference sequence). The CDR3 has 17 amino acids. CDR3 sequence reads: CAWSFPPGGGANSPLHF. CDR3 DNA: TGTGCCTGGAGTTTCCCCCCAGGAGGGGGCGCGAATTCACCCCTCCACTTT.

The rearrangement joins TRBV2 to TRBJ2-7; TRBD1 or TRBD2 may be the D gene (5 bases each). Trimming pared 4 bases from V and 1 base from J, leaving 23 bases between. This CDR3 has 18 amino acids. CDR1 and CDR2 (germline): SNHLY, FYNNEI. Written as DNA, the CDR3 is TGTGCCAGCAGTGCGGGGCAGGGCGTCCCTGGTCTATCCTACGAGCAGTACTTC. Protein: CASSAGQGVPGLSYEQYF. Looking up the rest from reference TRBV2 and TRBJ2-7 gives the full variable domain: EPEVTQTPSHQVTQMGQEVILRCVPISNHLYFYWYRQILGQKVEFLVSFYNNEISEKSEIFDDQFSVERPDGSNFTLKIRSTKLEDSAMYFCASSAGQGVPGLSYEQYFGPGTRLTVT.

The rearrangement links TRBV28 to TRBJ1-1, with D possibly matching TRBD1 (6 bases). The V end was cut by 6 bases, the J end by 3 bases, with 14 bases between. From germline, CDR1 is MDHEN and CDR2 SYDVKM. This CDR3 spans 14 amino acids. CDR3 sequence: CASRGRQDYTEAFF. CDR3 bases: TGTGCCAGCAGGGGACGACAGGACTACACTGAAGCTTTCTTT.

V usage is TRBV6-2 or TRBV6-3 and J usage is TRBJ2-7; 10 bases align to TRBD2. V shed 5 bases, J shed 2 bases, and the junction held 12 bases outside the gene matches. This CDR3 contains 17 residues. Germline CDR1 is MNHEY and CDR2 is SVGEGT. This CDR3 reads CASSKSDLAGVTYEQYF. CDR3 nucleotide sequence: TGTGCCAGCAGTAAATCCGATCTAGCGGGAGTTACCTACGAGCAGTACTTC.